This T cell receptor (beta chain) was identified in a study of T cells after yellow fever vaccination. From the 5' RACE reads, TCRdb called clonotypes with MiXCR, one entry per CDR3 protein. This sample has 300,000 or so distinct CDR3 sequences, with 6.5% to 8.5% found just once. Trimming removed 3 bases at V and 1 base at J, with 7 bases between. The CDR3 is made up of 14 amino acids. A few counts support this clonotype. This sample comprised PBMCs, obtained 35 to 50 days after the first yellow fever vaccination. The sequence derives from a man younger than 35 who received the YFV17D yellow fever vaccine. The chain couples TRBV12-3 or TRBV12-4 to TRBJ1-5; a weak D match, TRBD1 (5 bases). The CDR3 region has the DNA TGTGCCAGCAGTTTCTCAGGGAGCAATCAGCCCCAGCATTTT. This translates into CASSFSGSNQPQHF.